This entry describes one TCR beta chain. Its antigen has not been determined. No base quality information exists; no much larger clone differs at one position. From the cysteine through the phenylalanine, the CDR3 covers 16 amino acids. CDR3 DNA is the only sequence kept; it has 48 bases, read in frame from the first base. The germline V gene provides CDR1 SGHNT and CDR2 YENEEA. V ends up 5 bases short and J 4 bases short, with an unmatched junction base count of 13. In the prospective study, participants were roughly 18 to 90 years old, resided in 24 geographic areas of the United States, and were enrolled through a virtual design. In the prospective study, cohorts were assigned on the basis of participant-reported clinical history obtained from a screening survey and a study questionnaire. Recovered participants in ImmuneRACE Cohort 3 were defined by two consecutive negative NP/OP PCR tests, clearance by a healthcare professional, or resolution of symptoms. In the prospective study, mobile phlebotomists collected whole blood, serum and a nasopharyngeal or oropharyngeal swab from each participant. Prospective study participants could optionally give additional blood draws and questionnaires over an approximately two-month period. Prospective study blood samples were shipped either frozen or at room temperature before DNA extraction.

This specimen comes from a study of blood T cell repertoires in COVID-19 (TCRdb year 2020). As for the study more broadly: Samples from collaborators originated in the United States, Italy and Spain and spanned both the acute and convalescent phases of COVID-19. The sample metadata nearly always contained a de-identified subject ID, COVID-19 status, age in years and sex. The prospective study material was composed of cDNA or gDNA derived from T cells, B-cell-depleted T cells, or PBMCs. The samples were drawn from two sources: the first 160 participants of the ongoing ImmuneRACE study, and 1,200 or so subjects contributed by 6 global collaborators. The repertoires were released in a freely available public database meant as a resource for research on the immune response to SARS-CoV-2. Where available, HLA class I and class II types were taken from metadata supplied by the sample provider and were not determined by assay-based typing. Deeply sampled blood TCRbeta repertoires from subjects exposed to, actively infected with, or recovered from COVID-19 were included in the dataset. Beyond this particular receptor, the publication reports: Clinical and demographic metadata were provided uncurated, with the amount varying by source and participant.

The immunoSEQ Assay, a bias-controlled multiplex PCR, was used to amplify TCRbeta CDR3 regions from genomic DNA. On the authors' methods: The number of nucleated cells in each sample was estimated by amplification of reference gene primers within the assay. Sequence reads were collapsed and filtered to measure the absolute abundance of every unique TCRbeta CDR3 rearrangement. For each sample, productive Simpson clonality was calculated by taking the square root of Simpson's diversity index across productive rearrangements. The source is immuneACCESS, and TCRdb retained only in-frame sequences with V and J called. Part of the clones is not carried over; for the studies checked, unresolved V genes explain less than half of this, and the remainder is unexplained. That table furnishes V, J and clone size, whereas the DNA furnished D and trimming. Across this sample there are about 250,000 clones, with more than 65% seen only once. The ten largest account for around 3.7% of the sample.

The receptor chain draws on TRBV11-3 and TRBJ2-7; 8 central nucleotides agree with TRBD2. The sequence was collected from a man in his fifties who had recovered from COVID-19. Sequencing input: PBMCs or T cells enriched from blood (not recorded which). The DNA reads TGTGCCAGCAGCCCCGGGGGGGGATTGTCCCTATACGAGCAGTACTTC. The resulting protein is CASSPGGGLSLYEQYF.